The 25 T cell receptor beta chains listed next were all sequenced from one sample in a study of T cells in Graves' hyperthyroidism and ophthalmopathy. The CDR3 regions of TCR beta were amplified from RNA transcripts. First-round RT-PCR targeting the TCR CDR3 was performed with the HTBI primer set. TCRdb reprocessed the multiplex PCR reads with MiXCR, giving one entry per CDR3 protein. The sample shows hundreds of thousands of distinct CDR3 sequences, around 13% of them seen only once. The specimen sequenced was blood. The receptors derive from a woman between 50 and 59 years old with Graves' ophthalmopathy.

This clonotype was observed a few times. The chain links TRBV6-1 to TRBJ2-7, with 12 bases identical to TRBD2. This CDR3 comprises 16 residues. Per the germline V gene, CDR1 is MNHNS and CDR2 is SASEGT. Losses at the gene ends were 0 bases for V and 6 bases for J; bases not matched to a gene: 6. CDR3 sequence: CASSEARLAGVSEQYF. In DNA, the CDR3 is TGTGCCAGCAGTGAAGCGCGACTAGCGGGAGTCAGCGAGCAGTACTTC.

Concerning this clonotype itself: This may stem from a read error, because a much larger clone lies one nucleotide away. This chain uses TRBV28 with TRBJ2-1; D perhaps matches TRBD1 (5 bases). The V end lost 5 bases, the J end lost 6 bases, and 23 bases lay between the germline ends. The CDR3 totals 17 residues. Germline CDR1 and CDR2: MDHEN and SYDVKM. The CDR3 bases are TGTGCCAGCAGTCCCCACCTCGGCATTCCGACAGCCAATGAGCAGTTCTTC. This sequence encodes CASSPHLGIPTANEQFF.

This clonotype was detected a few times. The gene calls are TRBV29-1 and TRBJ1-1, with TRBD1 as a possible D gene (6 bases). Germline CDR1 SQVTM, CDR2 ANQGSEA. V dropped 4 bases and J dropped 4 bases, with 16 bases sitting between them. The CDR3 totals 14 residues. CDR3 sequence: CSVVPLTGPTEAFF. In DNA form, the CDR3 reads TGCAGCGTTGTCCCCCTGACAGGACCCACTGAAGCTTTCTTT.

Here the CDR3 reads CSARDLQDEQFF. The CDR3 coding sequence is TGCAGTGCTAGAGATTTACAGGACGAGCAGTTCTTC. V usage is TRBV20-1 and J usage is TRBJ2-1; D is possibly TRBD1 (5 bases). Germline lookup yields CDR1 DFQATT and CDR2 SNEGSKA (reference sequence). This CDR3 region has 12 residues. V was clipped by 0 bases and J by 10 bases, with 10 bases between them.

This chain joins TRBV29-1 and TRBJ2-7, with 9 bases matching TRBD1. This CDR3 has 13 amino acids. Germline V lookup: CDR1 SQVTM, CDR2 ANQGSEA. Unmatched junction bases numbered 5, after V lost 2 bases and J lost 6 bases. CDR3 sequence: CSVEWNRGREQYF. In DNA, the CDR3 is TGCAGCGTTGAATGGAACAGGGGGCGCGAGCAGTACTTC.

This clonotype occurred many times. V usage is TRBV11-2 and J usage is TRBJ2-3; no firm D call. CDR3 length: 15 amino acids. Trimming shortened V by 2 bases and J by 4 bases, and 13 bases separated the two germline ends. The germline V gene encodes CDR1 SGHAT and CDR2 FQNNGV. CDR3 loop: CASSLRTAWSDTQYF. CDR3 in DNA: TGTGCCAGCAGCTTAAGGACCGCGTGGTCAGATACGCAGTATTTT.

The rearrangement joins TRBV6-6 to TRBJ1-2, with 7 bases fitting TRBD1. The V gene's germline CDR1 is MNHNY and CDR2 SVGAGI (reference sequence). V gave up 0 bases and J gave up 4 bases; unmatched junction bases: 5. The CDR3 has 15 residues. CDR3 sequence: CASSYSLGQTYGYTF. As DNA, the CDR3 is TGTGCCAGCAGTTACTCCTTGGGACAGACCTATGGCTACACCTTC.

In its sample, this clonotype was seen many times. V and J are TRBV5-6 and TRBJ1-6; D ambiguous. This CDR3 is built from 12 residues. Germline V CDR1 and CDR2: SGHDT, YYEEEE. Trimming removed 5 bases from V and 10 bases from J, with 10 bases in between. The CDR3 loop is CASRLRGSPLHF. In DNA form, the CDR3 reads TGTGCCAGCAGGCTCAGAGGATCACCCCTCCACTTT.

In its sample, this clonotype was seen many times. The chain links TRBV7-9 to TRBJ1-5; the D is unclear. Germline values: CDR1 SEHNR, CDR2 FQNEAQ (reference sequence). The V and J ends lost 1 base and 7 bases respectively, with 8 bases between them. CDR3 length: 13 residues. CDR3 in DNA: TGTGCCAGCAGCTTAGAGTTTGGGCAGCCCCAGCATTTT. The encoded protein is CASSLEFGQPQHF. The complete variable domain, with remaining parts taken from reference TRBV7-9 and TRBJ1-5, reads DTGVSQNPRHKITKRGQNVTFRCDPISEHNRLYWYRQTLGQGPEFLTYFQNEAQLEKSRLLSDRFSAERPKGSFSTLEIQRTEQGDSAMYLCASSLEFGQPQHFGDGTRLSIL.

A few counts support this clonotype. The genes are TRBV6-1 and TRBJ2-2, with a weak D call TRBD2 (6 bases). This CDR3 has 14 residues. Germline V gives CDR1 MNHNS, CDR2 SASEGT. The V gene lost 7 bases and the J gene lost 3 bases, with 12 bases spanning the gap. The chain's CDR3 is CASNSGGDTGELFF. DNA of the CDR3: TGTGCCAGCAATAGCGGAGGGGACACCGGGGAGCTGTTTTTT.

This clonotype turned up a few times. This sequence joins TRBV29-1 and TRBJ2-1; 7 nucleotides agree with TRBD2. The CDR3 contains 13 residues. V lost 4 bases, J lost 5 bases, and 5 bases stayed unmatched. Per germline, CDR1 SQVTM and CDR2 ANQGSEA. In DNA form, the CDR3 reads TGCAGCGTTGTGGCTAGCGGAAACAATGAGCAGTTCTTC. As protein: CSVVASGNNEQFF.

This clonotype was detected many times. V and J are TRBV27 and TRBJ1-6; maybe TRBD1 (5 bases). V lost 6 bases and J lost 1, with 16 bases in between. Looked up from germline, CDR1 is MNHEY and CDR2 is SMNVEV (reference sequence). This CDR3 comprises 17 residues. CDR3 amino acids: CASSPWGVVSYNSPLHF. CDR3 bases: TGTGCCAGCAGCCCATGGGGGGTAGTGTCCTATAATTCACCCCTCCACTTT.

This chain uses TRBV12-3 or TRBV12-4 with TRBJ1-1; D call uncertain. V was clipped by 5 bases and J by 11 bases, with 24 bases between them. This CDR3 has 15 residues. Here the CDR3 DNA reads TGTGCCAGCAGTCAAAGACAATGGGGTTGGTTTCGGGCTTTCTTT. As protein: CASSQRQWGWFRAFF.

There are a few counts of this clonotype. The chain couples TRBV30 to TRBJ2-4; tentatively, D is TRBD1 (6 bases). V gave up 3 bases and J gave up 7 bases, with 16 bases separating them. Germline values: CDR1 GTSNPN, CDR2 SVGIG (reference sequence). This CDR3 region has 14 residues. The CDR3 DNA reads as TGTGCCTGGAGACCGAACAGGGTTGCGAACATTCAGTACTTC. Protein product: CAWRPNRVANIQYF. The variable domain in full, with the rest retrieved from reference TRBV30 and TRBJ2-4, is SQTIHQWPATLVQPVGSPLSLECTVEGTSNPNLYWYRQAAGRGLQLLFYSVGIGQISSEVPQNLSASRPQDRQFILSSKKLLLSDSGFYLCAWRPNRVANIQYFGAGTRLSVL.

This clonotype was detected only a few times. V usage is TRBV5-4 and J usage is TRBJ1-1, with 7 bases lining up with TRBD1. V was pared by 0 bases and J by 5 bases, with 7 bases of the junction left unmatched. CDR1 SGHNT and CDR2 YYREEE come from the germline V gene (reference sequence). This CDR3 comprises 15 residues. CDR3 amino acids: CASSLEGALGTEAFF. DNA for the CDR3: TGTGCCAGCAGCTTGGAGGGGGCCCTGGGAACTGAAGCTTTCTTT.

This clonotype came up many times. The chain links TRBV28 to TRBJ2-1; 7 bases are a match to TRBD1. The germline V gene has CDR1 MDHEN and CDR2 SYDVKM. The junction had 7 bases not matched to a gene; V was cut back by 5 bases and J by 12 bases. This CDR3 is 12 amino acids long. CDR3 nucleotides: TGTGCCAGCAGTCAAAACAGGGGACGGCAGTTCTTC. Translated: CASSQNRGRQFF.

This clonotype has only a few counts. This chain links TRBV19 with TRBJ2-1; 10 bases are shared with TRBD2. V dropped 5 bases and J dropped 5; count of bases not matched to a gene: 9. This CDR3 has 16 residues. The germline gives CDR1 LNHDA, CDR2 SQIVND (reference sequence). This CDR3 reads CASSGAGGPENNEQFF. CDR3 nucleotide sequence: TGTGCCAGTAGTGGAGCGGGAGGGCCGGAGAACAATGAGCAGTTCTTC.

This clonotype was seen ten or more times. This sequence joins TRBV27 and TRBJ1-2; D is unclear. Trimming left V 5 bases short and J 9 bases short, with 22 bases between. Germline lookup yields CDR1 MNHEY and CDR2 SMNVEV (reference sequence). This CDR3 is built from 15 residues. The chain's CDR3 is CASSPREAFVNSYTF. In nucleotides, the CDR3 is TGTGCCAGCAGTCCTCGGGAGGCATTCGTTAATAGCTACACCTTC.

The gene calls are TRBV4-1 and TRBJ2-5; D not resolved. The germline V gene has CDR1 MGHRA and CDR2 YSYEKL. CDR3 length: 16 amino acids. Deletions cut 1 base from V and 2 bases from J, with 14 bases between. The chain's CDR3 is CASSQGPVGIQETQYF. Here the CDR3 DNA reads TGCGCCAGCAGCCAAGGCCCCGTGGGCATTCAAGAGACCCAGTACTTC.

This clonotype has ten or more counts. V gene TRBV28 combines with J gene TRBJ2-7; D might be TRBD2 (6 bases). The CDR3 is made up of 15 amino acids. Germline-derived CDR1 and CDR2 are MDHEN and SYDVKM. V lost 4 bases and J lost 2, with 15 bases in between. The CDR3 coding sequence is TGTGCCAGCAGTTCCCCGGGGGAGCTGACCTACGAGCAGTACTTC. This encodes CASSSPGELTYEQYF.

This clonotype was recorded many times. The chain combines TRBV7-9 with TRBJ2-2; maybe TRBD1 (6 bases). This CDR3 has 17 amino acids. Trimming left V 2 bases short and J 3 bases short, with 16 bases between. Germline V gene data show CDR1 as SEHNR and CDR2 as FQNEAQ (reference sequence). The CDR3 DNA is TGTGCCAGCAGCTTAACGGGTCAGGGGACCTACACCGGGGAGCTGTTTTTT. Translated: CASSLTGQGTYTGELFF. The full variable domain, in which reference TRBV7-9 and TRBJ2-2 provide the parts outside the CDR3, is DTGVSQNPRHKITKRGQNVTFRCDPISEHNRLYWYRQTLGQGPEFLTYFQNEAQLEKSRLLSDRFSAERPKGSFSTLEIQRTEQGDSAMYLCASSLTGQGTYTGELFFGEGSRLTVL.

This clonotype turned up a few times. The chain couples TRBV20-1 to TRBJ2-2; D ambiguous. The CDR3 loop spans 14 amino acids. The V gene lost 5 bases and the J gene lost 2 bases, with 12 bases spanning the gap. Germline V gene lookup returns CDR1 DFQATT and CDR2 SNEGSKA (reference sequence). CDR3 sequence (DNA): TGCAGTGCTTTAGATTTTCGCAACACCGGGGAGCTGTTTTTT. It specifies CSALDFRNTGELFF.

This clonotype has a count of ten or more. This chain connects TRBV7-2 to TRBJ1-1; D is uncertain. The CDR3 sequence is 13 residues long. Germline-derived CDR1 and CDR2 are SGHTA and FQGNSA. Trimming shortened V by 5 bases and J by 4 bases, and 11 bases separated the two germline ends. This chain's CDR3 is CASSVGPTTEAFF. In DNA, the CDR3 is TGTGCCAGCAGCGTGGGTCCTACCACTGAAGCTTTCTTT.

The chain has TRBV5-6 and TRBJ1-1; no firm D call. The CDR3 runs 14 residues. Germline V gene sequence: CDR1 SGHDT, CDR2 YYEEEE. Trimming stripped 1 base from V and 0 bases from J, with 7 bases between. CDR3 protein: CASSLWVMNTEAFF. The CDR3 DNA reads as TGTGCCAGCAGCTTGTGGGTCATGAACACTGAAGCTTTCTTT.

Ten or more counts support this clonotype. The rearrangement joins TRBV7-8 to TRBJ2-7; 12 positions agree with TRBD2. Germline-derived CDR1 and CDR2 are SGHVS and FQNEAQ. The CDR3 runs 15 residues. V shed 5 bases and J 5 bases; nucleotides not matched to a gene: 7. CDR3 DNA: TGTGCCAGCAGCACCTCTAGCGGGAGGGCCCACGAGCAGTACTTC. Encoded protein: CASSTSSGRAHEQYF.